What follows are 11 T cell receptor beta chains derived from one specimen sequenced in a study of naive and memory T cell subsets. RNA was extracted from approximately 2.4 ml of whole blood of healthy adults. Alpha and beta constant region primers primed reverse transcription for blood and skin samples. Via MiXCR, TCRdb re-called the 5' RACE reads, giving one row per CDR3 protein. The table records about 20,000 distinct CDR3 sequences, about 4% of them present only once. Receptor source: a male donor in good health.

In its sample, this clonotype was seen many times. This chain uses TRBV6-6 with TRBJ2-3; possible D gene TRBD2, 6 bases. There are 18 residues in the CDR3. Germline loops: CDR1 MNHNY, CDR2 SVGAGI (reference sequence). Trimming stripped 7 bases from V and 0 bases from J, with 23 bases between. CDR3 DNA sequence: TGTGCCAGCAAAGAACCGGGACTCACCCCAACTAGCACAGATACGCAGTATTTT. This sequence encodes CASKEPGLTPTSTDTQYF.

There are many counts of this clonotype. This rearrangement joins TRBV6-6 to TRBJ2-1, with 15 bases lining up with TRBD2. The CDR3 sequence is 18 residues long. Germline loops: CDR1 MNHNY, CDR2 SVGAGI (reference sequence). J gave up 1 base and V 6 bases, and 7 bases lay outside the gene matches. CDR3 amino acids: CASSWTSGRADSYNEQFF. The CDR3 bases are TGTGCCAGCAGCTGGACTAGCGGGAGGGCCGATTCCTACAATGAGCAGTTCTTC.

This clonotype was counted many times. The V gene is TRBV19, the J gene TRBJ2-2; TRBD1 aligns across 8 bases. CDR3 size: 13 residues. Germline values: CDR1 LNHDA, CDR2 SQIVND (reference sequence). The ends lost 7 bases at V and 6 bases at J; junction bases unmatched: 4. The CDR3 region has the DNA TGTGCCAGTAAAATACAGGGGGCCGGGGAGCTGTTTTTT. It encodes CASKIQGAGELFF.

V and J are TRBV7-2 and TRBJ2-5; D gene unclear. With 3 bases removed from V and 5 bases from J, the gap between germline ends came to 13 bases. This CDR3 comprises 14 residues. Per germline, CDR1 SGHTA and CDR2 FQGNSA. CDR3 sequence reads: CASSFSTAWETQYF. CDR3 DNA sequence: TGTGCCAGCAGCTTCTCGACTGCCTGGGAGACCCAGTACTTC. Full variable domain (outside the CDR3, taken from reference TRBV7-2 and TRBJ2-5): GAGVSQSPSNKVTEKGKDVELRCDPISGHTALYWYRQSLGQGLEFLIYFQGNSAPDKSGLPSDRFSAERTGGSVSTLTIQRTQQEDSAVYLCASSFSTAWETQYFGPGTRLLVL.

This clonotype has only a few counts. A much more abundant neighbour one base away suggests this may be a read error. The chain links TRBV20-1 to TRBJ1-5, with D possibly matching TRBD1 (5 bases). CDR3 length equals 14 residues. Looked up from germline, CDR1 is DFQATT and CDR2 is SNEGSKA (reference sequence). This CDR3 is CSASSSGGNQPQNF. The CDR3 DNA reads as TGCAGTGCTAGTAGCTCCGGGGGAAATCAGCCCCAGAATTTT.

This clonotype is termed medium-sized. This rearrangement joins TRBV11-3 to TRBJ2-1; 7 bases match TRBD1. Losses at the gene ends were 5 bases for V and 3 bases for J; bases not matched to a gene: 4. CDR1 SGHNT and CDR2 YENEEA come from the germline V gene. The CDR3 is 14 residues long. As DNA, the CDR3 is TGTGCCAGCAGCCGGGACAGCGACTACAATGAGCAGTTCTTC. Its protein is CASSRDSDYNEQFF.

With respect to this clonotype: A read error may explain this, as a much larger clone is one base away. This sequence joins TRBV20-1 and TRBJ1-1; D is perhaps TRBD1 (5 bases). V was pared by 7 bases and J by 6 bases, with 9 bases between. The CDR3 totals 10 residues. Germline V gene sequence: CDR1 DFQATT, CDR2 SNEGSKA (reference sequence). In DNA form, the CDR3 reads TGCAGTGTTTGGGGGGCTGAAGCTTTCTTT. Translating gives CSVWGAEAFF.

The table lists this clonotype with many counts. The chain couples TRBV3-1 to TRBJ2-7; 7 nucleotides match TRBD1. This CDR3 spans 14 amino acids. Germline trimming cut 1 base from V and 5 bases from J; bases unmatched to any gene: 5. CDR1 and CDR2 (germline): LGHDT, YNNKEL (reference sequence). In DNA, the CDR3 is TGTGCCAGCAGCCAAGGGACAGGAGGTAACGAGCAGTACTTC. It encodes CASSQGTGGNEQYF.

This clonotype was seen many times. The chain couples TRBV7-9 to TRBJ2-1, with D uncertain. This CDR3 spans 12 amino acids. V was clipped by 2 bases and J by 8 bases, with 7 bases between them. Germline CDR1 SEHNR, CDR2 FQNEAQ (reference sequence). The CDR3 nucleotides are TGTGCCAGCAGCTTACTCGGGCATGAGCAGTTCTTC. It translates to CASSLLGHEQFF.

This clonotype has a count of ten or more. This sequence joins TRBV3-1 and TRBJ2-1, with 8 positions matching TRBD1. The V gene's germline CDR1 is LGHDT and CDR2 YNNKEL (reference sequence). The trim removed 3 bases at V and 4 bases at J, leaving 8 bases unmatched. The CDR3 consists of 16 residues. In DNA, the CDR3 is TGTGCCAGCAGCCATGGTGACAGGGGAACATACAATGAGCAGTTCTTC. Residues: CASSHGDRGTYNEQFF.

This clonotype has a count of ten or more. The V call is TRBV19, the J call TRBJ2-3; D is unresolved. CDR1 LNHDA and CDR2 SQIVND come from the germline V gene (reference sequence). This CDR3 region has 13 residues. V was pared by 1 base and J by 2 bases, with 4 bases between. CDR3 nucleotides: TGTGCCAGTAGTATAGGCATCACAGATACGCAGTATTTT. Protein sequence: CASSIGITDTQYF.